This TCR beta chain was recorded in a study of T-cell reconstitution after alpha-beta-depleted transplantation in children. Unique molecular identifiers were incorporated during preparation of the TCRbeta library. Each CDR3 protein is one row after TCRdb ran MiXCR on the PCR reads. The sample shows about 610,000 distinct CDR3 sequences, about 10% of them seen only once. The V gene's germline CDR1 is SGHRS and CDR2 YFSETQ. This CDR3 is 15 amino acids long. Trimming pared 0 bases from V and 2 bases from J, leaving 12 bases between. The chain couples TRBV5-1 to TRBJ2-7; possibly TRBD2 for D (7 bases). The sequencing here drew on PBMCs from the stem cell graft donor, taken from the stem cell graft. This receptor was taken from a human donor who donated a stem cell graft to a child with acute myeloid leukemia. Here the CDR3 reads CASSLARGAPYEQYF. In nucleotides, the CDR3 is TGCGCCAGCAGCTTGGCACGGGGGGCCCCCTACGAGCAGTACTTC.